Each of the 8 T cell receptor beta chains below was sequenced from the same sample in a study of T cells after yellow fever vaccination. TCRdb reprocessed the 5' RACE reads via MiXCR and lists one record per CDR3 protein. The data show 150,000 to 200,000 distinct CDR3 sequences, around 7.2% seen once. Sequencing was performed on CD4+ T cells sorted from PBMCs, taken 4 to 5 days after the first yellow fever vaccination. These receptors were collected from a man between 18 and 35 years old who received the YFV17D yellow fever vaccine.

In its sample, this clonotype was seen many times. The V call is TRBV7-8, the J call TRBJ2-7; D tentatively reads TRBD1 or TRBD2 (5 bases each). The V gene's germline CDR1 is SGHVS and CDR2 FQNEAQ. With 2 bases removed from V and 1 base from J, the gap between germline ends came to 9 bases. The CDR3 consists of 14 residues. The DNA of the CDR3 is TGTGCCAGCAGCTTATGGGGGTTGTCCTACGAGCAGTACGTC. Residues: CASSLWGLSYEQYV.

This clonotype was detected ten times or more. V usage is TRBV12-3 or TRBV12-4 and J usage is TRBJ1-5; D not certain. The CDR3 length is 14 residues. The ends were cut back, 2 bases at V and 3 bases at J, with 8 bases in the middle. CDR3 nucleotide sequence: TGTGCCAGCAGTTTATTGGGAGTCAATCAGCCCCAGCATTTT. This gives the protein CASSLLGVNQPQHF.

Ten or more counts support this clonotype. This sequence joins TRBV2 and TRBJ2-1, with unresolved D. There are 11 residues in the CDR3. V was pared by 7 bases and J by 3 bases, with 4 bases between. Germline V gene sequence: CDR1 SNHLY, CDR2 FYNNEI. CDR3 amino acids: CASTYYNEQFF. The CDR3, as DNA: TGTGCCAGCACGTACTACAATGAGCAGTTCTTC.

This clonotype was found a few times. CDR3 protein: CASSLVARGAGGTQYF. DNA of the CDR3: TGTGCCAGCAGCTTAGTTGCGAGGGGCGCGGGGGGGACCCAGTACTTC. The gene calls are TRBV7-2 and TRBJ2-5, with 8 bases aligning to TRBD2. V shed 1 base, J shed 7 bases, and the junction held 11 bases outside the gene matches. Germline-derived CDR1 and CDR2 are SGHTA and FQGNSA. This CDR3 is built from 16 residues. The variable domain in full, with the rest retrieved from reference TRBV7-2 and TRBJ2-5, is GAGVSQSPSNKVTEKGKDVELRCDPISGHTALYWYRQSLGQGLEFLIYFQGNSAPDKSGLPSDRFSAERTGGSVSTLTIQRTQQEDSAVYLCASSLVARGAGGTQYFGPGTRLLVL.

The table lists this clonotype with many counts. The chain has TRBV5-1 and TRBJ2-2, with D unclear. Germline loops: CDR1 SGHRS, CDR2 YFSETQ. Trimming stripped 0 bases from V and 2 bases from J, with 8 bases between. The CDR3 extends over 15 amino acids. For the CDR3, the DNA is TGCGCCAGCAGCTTGGCGGGCAGAAACACCGGGGAGCTGTTTTTT. Amino acid sequence: CASSLAGRNTGELFF.

This clonotype was picked up a small number of times. V gene TRBV7-2 combines with J gene TRBJ2-7, with TRBD2 matching over 9 bases. Unmatched junction bases numbered 9, after V lost 1 base and J lost 5 bases. The CDR3 totals 16 residues. Germline values: CDR1 SGHTA, CDR2 FQGNSA. As DNA, the CDR3 is TGTGCCAGCAGCTTAGTCAGTCTAGCGGGGCTTGACGAGCAGTACTTC. It yields the protein CASSLVSLAGLDEQYF. The full variable domain, completed using reference TRBV7-2 and TRBJ2-7, is GAGVSQSPSNKVTEKGKDVELRCDPISGHTALYWYRQSLGQGLEFLIYFQGNSAPDKSGLPSDRFSAERTGGSVSTLTIQRTQQEDSAVYLCASSLVSLAGLDEQYFGPGTRLTVT.

This chain links TRBV3-1 with TRBJ2-2; D perhaps matches TRBD2 (6 bases). The CDR3 has 17 residues. Germline V gene data show CDR1 as LGHDT and CDR2 as YNNKEL (reference sequence). The V end was cut by 4 bases, the J end by 4 bases, with 19 bases between. CDR3 amino acids: CASSRGAEAGTTGELFF. The CDR3 bases are TGTGCCAGCAGCCGAGGCGCGGAGGCGGGGACCACCGGGGAGCTGTTTTTT.

Many counts were recorded for this clonotype. The chain couples TRBV5-1 to TRBJ2-7; 10 nucleotides align to TRBD2. V was pared by 2 bases and J by 2 bases, with 4 bases of the junction left unmatched. Germline CDR1 is SGHRS and CDR2 is YFSETQ. This CDR3 has 15 amino acids. CDR3: CASSFGSGGTYEQYF. CDR3 coding DNA: TGCGCCAGCAGCTTCGGTAGCGGGGGGACCTACGAGCAGTACTTC. Complete variable domain (other parts from reference TRBV5-1 and TRBJ2-7): KAGVTQTPRYLIKTRGQQVTLSCSPISGHRSVSWYQQTPGQGLQFLFEYFSETQRNKGNFPGRFSGRQFSNSRSEMNVSTLELGDSALYLCASSFGSGGTYEQYFGPGTRLTVT.